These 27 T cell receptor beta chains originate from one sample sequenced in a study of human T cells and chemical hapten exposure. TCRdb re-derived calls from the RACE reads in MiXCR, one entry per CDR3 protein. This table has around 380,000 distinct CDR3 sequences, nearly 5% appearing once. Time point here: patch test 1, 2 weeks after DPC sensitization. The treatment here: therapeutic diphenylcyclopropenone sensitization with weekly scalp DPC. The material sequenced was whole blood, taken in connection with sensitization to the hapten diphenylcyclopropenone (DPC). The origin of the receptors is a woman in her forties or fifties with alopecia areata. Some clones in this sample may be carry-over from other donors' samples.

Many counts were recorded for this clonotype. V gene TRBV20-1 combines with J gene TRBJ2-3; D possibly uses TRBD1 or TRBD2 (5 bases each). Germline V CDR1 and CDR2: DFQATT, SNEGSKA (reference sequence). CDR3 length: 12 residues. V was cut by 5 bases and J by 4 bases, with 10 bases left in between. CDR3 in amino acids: CSARGPPDTQYF. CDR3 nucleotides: TGCAGTGCTCGGGGACCCCCAGATACGCAGTATTTT.

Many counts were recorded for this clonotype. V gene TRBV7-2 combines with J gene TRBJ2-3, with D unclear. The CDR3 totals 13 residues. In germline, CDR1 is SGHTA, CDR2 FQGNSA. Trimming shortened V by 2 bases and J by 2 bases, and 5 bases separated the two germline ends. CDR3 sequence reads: CASSLTDTDTQYF. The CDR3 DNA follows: TGTGCCAGCAGCTTAACGGACACAGATACGCAGTATTTT. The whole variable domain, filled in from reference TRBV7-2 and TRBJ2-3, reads GAGVSQSPSNKVTEKGKDVELRCDPISGHTALYWYRQSLGQGLEFLIYFQGNSAPDKSGLPSDRFSAERTGGSVSTLTIQRTQQEDSAVYLCASSLTDTDTQYFGPGTRLTVL.

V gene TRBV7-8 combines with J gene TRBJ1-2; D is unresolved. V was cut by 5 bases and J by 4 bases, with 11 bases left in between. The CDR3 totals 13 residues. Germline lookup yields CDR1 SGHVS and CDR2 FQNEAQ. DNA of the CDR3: TGTGCCAGCAGCGCCGAGATCTTCTATGGCTACACCTTC. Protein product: CASSAEIFYGYTF.

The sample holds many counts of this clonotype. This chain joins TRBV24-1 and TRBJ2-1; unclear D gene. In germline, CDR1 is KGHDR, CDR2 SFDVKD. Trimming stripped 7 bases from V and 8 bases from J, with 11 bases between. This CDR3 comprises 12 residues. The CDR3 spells CATSASVHEQFF. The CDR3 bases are TGTGCCACCAGCGCCTCTGTCCATGAGCAGTTCTTC.

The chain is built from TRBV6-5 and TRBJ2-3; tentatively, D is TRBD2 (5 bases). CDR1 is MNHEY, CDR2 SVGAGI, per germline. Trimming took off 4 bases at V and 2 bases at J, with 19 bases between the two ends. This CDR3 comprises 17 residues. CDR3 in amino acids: CASSSAGVFLSTDTQYF. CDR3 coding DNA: TGTGCCAGCAGTTCTGCCGGGGTCTTCTTATCCACAGATACGCAGTATTTT.

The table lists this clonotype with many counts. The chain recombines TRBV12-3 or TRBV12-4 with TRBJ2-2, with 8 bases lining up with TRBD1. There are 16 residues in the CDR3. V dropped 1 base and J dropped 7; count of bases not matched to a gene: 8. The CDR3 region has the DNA TGTGCCAGCAGTTTAGGGCAGGGGGCTGAGGTCGGGGAGCTGTTTTTT. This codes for CASSLGQGAEVGELFF.

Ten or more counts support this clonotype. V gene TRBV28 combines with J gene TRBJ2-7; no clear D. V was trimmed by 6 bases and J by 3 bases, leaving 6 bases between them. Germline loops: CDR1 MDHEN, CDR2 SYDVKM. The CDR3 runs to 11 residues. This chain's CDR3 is CASSSVYEQYF. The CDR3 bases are TGTGCCAGCAGCTCCGTCTACGAGCAGTACTTC.

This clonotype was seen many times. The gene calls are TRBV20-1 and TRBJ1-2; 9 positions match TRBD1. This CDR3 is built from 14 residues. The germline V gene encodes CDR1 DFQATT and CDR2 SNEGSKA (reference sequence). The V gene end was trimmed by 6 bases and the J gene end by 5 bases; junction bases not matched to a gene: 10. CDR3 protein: CSALPSGTGYGYTF. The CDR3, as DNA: TGCAGTGCCCTACCTTCCGGGACAGGGTATGGCTACACCTTC.

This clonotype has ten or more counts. The CDR3 DNA is TGTGCCAGCAGTTACCTGGATAGAGGGGACTATGGCTACACCTTC. It is translated as CASSYLDRGDYGYTF. V and J are TRBV6-5 and TRBJ1-2; D perhaps matches TRBD1 (5 bases). Looked up from germline, CDR1 is MNHEY and CDR2 is SVGAGI. The CDR3 is made up of 15 amino acids. Trimming removed 2 bases at V and 3 bases at J, with 13 bases between.

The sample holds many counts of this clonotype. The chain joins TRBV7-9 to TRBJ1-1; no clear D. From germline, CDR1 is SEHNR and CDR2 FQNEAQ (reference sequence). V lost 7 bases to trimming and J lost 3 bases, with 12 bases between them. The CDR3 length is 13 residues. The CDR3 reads CASNRGGYTEAFF. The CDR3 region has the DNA TGTGCCAGCAATCGGGGAGGCTACACTGAAGCTTTCTTT.

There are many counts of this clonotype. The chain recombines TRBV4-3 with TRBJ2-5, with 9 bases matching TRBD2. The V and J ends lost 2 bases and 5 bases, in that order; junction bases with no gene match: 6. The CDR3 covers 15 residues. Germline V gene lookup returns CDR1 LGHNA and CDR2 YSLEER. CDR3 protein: CASSQQAGGAETQYF. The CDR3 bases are TGCGCCAGCAGCCAACAAGCGGGAGGTGCGGAGACCCAGTACTTC.

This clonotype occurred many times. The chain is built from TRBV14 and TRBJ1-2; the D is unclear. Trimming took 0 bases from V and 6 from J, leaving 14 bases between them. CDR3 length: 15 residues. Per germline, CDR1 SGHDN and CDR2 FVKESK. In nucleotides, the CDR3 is TGTGCCAGCAGCCAAGATATATTGGGTTACAATGGCTACACCTTC. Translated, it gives CASSQDILGYNGYTF.

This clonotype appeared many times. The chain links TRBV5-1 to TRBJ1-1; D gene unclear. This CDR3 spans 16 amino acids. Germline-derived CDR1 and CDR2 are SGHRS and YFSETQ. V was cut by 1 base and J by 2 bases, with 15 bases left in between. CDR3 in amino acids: CASSLFSRAGNTEAFF. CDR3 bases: TGCGCCAGCAGCTTGTTTTCCCGGGCAGGAAACACTGAAGCTTTCTTT.

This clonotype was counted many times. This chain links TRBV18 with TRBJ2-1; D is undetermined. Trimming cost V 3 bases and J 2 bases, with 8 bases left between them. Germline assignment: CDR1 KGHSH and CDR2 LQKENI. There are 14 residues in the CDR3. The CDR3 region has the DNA TGTGCCAGCTCACCCTCTGCAACCTACAATGAGCAGTTCTTC. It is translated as CASSPSATYNEQFF.

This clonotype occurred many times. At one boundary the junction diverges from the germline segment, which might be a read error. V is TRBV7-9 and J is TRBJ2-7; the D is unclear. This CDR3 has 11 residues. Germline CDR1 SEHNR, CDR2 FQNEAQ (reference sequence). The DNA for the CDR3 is TGTGCCAGCAGCACCTCCTACGAGAAGTACTTC. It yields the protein CASSTSYEKYF.

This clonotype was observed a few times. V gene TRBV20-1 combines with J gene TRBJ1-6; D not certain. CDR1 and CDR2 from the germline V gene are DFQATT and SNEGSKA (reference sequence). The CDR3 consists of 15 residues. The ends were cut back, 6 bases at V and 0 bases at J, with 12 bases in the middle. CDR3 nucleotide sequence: TGCAGTGCCAAGGACGGGAGCTCCTATAATTCACCCCTCCACTTT. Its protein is CSAKDGSSYNSPLHF.

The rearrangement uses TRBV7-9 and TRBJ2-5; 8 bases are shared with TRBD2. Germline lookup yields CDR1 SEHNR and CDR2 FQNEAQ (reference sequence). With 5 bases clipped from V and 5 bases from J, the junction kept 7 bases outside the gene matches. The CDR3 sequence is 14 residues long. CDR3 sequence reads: CASSPAGRGETQYF. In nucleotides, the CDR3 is TGTGCCAGCAGCCCCGCCGGGAGGGGCGAGACCCAGTACTTC.

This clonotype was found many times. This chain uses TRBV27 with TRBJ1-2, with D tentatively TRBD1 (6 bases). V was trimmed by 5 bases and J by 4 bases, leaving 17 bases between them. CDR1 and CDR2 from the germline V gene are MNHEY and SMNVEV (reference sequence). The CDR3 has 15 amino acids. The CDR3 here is CASSPIFGGPYGYTF. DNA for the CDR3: TGTGCCAGCAGTCCGATTTTTGGGGGGCCCTATGGCTACACCTTC.

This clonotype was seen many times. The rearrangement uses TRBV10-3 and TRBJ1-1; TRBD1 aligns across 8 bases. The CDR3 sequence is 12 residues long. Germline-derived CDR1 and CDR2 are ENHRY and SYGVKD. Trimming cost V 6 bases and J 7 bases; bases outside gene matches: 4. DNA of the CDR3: TGTGCCATCAGACCCGGACAGGGTGAAGCTTTCTTT. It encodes CAIRPGQGEAFF.

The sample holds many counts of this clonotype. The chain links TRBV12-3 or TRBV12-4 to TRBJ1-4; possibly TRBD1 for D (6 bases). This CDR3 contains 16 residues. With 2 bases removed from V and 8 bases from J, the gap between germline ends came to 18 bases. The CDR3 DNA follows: TGTGCCAGCAGTTTATTCGTGGGGGCAGGGGACGAAAAACTGTTTTTT. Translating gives CASSLFVGAGDEKLFF.

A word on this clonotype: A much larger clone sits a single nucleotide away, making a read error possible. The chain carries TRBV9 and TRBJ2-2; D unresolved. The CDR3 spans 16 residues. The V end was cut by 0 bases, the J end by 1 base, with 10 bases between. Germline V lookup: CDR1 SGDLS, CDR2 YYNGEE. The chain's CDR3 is CASSVAEQLNTGELFF. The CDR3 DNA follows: TGTGCCAGCAGCGTAGCGGAACAGTTGAACACCGGGGAGCTGTTTTTT. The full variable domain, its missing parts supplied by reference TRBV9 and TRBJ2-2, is DSGVTQTPKHLITATGQRVTLRCSPRSGDLSVYWYQQSLDQGLQFLIQYYNGEERAKGNILERFSAQQFPDLHSELNLSSLELGDSALYFCASSVAEQLNTGELFFGEGSRLTVL.

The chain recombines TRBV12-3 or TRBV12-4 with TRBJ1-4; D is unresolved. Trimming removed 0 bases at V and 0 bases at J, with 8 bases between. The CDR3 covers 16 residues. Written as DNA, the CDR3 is TGTGCCAGCAGTTTAGCCAGGATTGCAACTAATGAAAAACTGTTTTTT. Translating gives CASSLARIATNEKLFF.

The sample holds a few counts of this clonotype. CDR3 sequence reads: CASSSGQGENQPQHF. DNA of the CDR3: TGTGCCAGCTCATCGGGACAGGGAGAAAATCAGCCCCAGCATTTT. This chain uses TRBV18 with TRBJ1-5; 9 bases line up with TRBD1. This CDR3 is built from 15 residues. V was pared by 5 bases and J by 4 bases, with 6 bases of the junction left unmatched. Germline V gene sequence: CDR1 KGHSH, CDR2 LQKENI.

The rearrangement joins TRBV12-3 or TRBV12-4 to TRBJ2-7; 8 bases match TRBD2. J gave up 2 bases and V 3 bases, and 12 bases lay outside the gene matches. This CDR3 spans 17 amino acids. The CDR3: CASSFVAGKQPTYEQYF. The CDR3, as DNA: TGTGCCAGCAGTTTTGTAGCGGGAAAACAACCCACCTACGAGCAGTACTTC.

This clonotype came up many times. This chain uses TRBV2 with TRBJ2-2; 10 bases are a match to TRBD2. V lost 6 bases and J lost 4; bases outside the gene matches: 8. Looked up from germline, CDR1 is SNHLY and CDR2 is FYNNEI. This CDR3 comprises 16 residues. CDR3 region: CASRLTSGSFTGELFF. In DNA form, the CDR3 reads TGTGCCAGCAGGTTGACTAGCGGGTCCTTCACCGGGGAGCTGTTTTTT.

The CDR3 DNA reads TGTGCCAGCAGTTGGGGACAGGGCCCTGAAGCTTTCTTT. This gives the protein CASSWGQGPEAFF. The rearrangement links TRBV6-2 or TRBV6-3 to TRBJ1-1; 9 bases match TRBD1. CDR1 and CDR2 (germline): MNHEY, SVGEGT. V lost 4 bases, J lost 6 bases, and 3 bases stayed unmatched. This CDR3 comprises 13 residues.

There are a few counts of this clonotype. The CDR3 sequence: CSAPKGAGPYNSPLHF. Here the CDR3 DNA reads TGCAGTGCACCGAAAGGGGCCGGACCCTATAATTCACCCCTCCACTTT. The chain employs TRBV20-1 and TRBJ1-6, with D perhaps TRBD1 (5 bases). V was pared by 6 bases and J by 2 bases, with 17 bases between. The length of the CDR3 is 16 residues. CDR1 and CDR2 from the germline V gene are DFQATT and SNEGSKA (reference sequence).